Presented here are 15 T cell receptor beta chains from one specimen sequenced in a study of blood T cell repertoires in COVID-19 (dated by TCRdb to the early 2020s). Libraries were built with the immunoSEQ multiplex PCR assay. In TCRdb, the immuneACCESS table is reduced to in-frame sequences with V and J assigned. These tables do not hold every clone; where another copy was compared, an unresolved V gene accounts for under half, and the others remain unexplained. This sample is represented by approximately 210,000 clones; 80% to 90% of them were singletons. More than 0.7% of the sample is taken by the ten largest. Sequenced sample: peripheral blood. These receptors originate from a woman aged 65 to 85 with acute or convalescent COVID-19.

About this clone: A junction boundary mismatches the germline segment, possibly from a read error. The chain uses TRBV28 and TRBJ2-1; TRBD2 matches at 16 bases. This CDR3 has 15 residues. The germline V gene has CDR1 MDHEN and CDR2 SYDVKM. The CDR3 sequence: CASSPAGLAGGERFF. In nucleotides, the CDR3 is TGTGCCAGCAGCCCAGCGGGACTAGCGGGAGGGGAGCGGTTCTTC.

This chain joins TRBV28 and TRBJ2-7; D gene unclear. There are 12 residues in the CDR3. Germline CDR1 and CDR2: MDHEN and SYDVKM. Trimming removed 8 bases from V and 0 bases from J, with 8 bases in between. CDR3 amino acids: CASGSTSYEQYF. CDR3 nucleotides: TGTGCCAGCGGCAGTACCTCCTACGAGCAGTACTTC.

The rearrangement links TRBV6-2 or TRBV6-3 to TRBJ2-2; 9 bases are shared with TRBD1. Germline V CDR1 and CDR2: MNHEY, SVGEGT. Trimming at V came to 5 bases and at J to 6 bases, leaving 4 bases not matched to a gene. This CDR3 is 14 amino acids long. CDR3 sequence reads: CASSETGGAGELFF. Written as DNA, the CDR3 is TGTGCCAGCAGTGAGACAGGGGGGGCCGGGGAGCTGTTTTTT.

The chain is built from TRBV2 and TRBJ2-5, with D perhaps matching TRBD2 (5 bases). Germline CDR1 and CDR2: SNHLY and FYNNEI. The V end lost 5 bases, the J end lost 2 bases, and 12 bases lay between the germline ends. CDR3 length: 14 residues. CDR3 coding DNA: TGTGCCAGCAGTTTGGAGCGGAGTCAAGAGACCCAGTACTTC. Translating gives CASSLERSQETQYF.

Here the CDR3 DNA reads TGTGCCAGCAGCTCCCAAATGACAGGGGCAGGCGGGGAGCTGTTTTTT. Its translation: CASSSQMTGAGGELFF. The V and J genes are TRBV9 and TRBJ2-2, with 8 positions matching TRBD1. Per germline, CDR1 SGDLS and CDR2 YYNGEE. The CDR3 covers 16 residues. J lost 7 bases, V lost 4 bases, and 12 bases had no gene match.

The V gene is TRBV12-3 or TRBV12-4, the J gene TRBJ1-3, with unresolved D. V was cut by 3 bases and J by 10 bases, with 10 bases left in between. The CDR3 totals 12 residues. CDR3 sequence: CASSLVEGTIYF. CDR3 in DNA: TGTGCCAGCAGTTTGGTGGAGGGAACCATATATTTT.

This sequence joins TRBV27 and TRBJ1-5, with D unresolved. The V gene lost 3 bases and the J gene lost 7 bases, with 13 bases spanning the gap. Germline V gene data show CDR1 as MNHEY and CDR2 as SMNVEV (reference sequence). This CDR3 contains 14 residues. This CDR3 is CASSFRGIGQPQHF. CDR3 coding DNA: TGTGCCAGCAGTTTCCGAGGGATAGGGCAGCCCCAGCATTTT.

The chain carries TRBV12-3 or TRBV12-4 and TRBJ1-2; D is possibly TRBD1 (6 bases). There are 13 residues in the CDR3. Trimming took 3 bases from V and 6 from J, leaving 11 bases between them. The chain's CDR3 is CASSFQGRNGYTF. Here the CDR3 DNA reads TGTGCCAGCAGTTTTCAGGGGCGAAATGGCTACACCTTC.

This sequence joins TRBV9 and TRBJ2-7, with D possibly being TRBD2 (6 bases). The CDR3 extends over 14 amino acids. V gave up 4 bases and J gave up 0 bases, with 11 bases separating them. The germline gives CDR1 SGDLS, CDR2 YYNGEE. The CDR3 spells CASSLRGLSYEQYF. The CDR3 region has the DNA TGTGCCAGCAGCCTTAGGGGACTCTCCTACGAGCAGTACTTC. The full variable domain, in which reference TRBV9 and TRBJ2-7 provide the parts outside the CDR3, is DSGVTQTPKHLITATGQRVTLRCSPRSGDLSVYWYQQSLDQGLQFLIQYYNGEERAKGNILERFSAQQFPDLHSELNLSSLELGDSALYFCASSLRGLSYEQYFGPGTRLTVT.

V gene TRBV6-2 or TRBV6-3 combines with J gene TRBJ2-2; 7 positions match TRBD1. Unmatched junction bases numbered 1, after V lost 0 bases and J lost 6 bases. The length of the CDR3 is 14 residues. CDR1 is MNHEY and CDR2 is SVGEGT in the germline V gene. CDR3 loop: CASSYSTGPGELFF. CDR3 nucleotide sequence: TGTGCCAGCAGTTACTCGACAGGGCCCGGGGAGCTGTTTTTT.

J is TRBJ2-7 and V is TRBV7-6, with D maybe TRBD2 (6 bases). The CDR3 is 14 residues long. Between the trimmed V and J ends, which lost 1 base and 2 bases, there was a span of 9 bases. The V gene's germline CDR1 is SGHVS and CDR2 FNYEAQ. CDR3 sequence reads: CASSLGGEAYEQYF. Here the CDR3 DNA reads TGTGCCAGCAGCTTAGGCGGGGAAGCCTACGAGCAGTACTTC. The variable domain in full, completed from reference TRBV7-6 and TRBJ2-7, reads GAGVSQSPRYKVTKRGQDVALRCDPISGHVSLYWYRQALGQGPEFLTYFNYEAQQDKSGLPNDRFSAERPEGSISTLTIQRTEQRDSAMYRCASSLGGEAYEQYFGPGTRLTVT.

This chain connects TRBV5-1 to TRBJ1-1; 11 nucleotides match TRBD1. CDR1 is SGHRS and CDR2 is YFSETQ in the germline V gene. The CDR3 has 17 residues. Trimming at V came to 4 bases and at J to 0 bases, leaving 8 bases not matched to a gene. CDR3: CASSLTGTGGMNTEAFF. The CDR3 DNA sequence: TGCGCCAGCAGCCTAACCGGGACAGGGGGGATGAACACTGAAGCTTTCTTT.

The J gene is TRBJ1-1, the V gene TRBV19; the match to TRBD1 covers 10 bases. The junction had 4 bases not matched to a gene; V was cut back by 7 bases and J by 2 bases. Germline assignment: CDR1 LNHDA and CDR2 SQIVND (reference sequence). The CDR3 is 14 amino acids. In DNA, the CDR3 is TGTGCCAGTACCGGGGACAGGGGTAACACTGAAGCTTTCTTT. Its translation is CASTGDRGNTEAFF.

J is TRBJ2-7 and V is TRBV18; 10 nucleotides match TRBD2. This CDR3 has 13 residues. The germline V gene encodes CDR1 KGHSH and CDR2 LQKENI. J was trimmed by 9 bases and V by 3 bases; bases with no gene match: 5. The CDR3 is CASSPGTSESQYF. CDR3 nucleotide sequence: TGTGCCAGCTCACCTGGGACTAGCGAGTCGCAGTACTTC.

The V and J genes are TRBV3-1 (or the pseudogene TRBV3-2) and TRBJ1-2; possibly TRBD1 for D (6 bases). This CDR3 is built from 13 residues. Per germline, CDR1 LGHDT and CDR2 YNNKEL (reference sequence). Trimming stripped 6 bases from V and 6 bases from J, with 14 bases between. CDR3 region: CASSYTGTNGYTF. CDR3 in DNA: TGTGCCAGCAGTTATACCGGGACAAATGGCTACACCTTC.